The clone carrying this T cell receptor (beta chain) has just one count. Its target is unknown. The CDR3 extends over 13 amino acids. The V end was cut by 7 bases, the J end by 5 bases, with 9 bases between. CDR1 is MNHNS and CDR2 is SASEGT in the germline V gene. These data come from a study of shared clonotypes between healthy human individuals. Points from the study as a whole: A handful of donors showed sharing of 4.5% to 6% of naive CD4 clonotypes.

Assay: immunoSEQ multiplex PCR; the TCRdb copy retains only in-frame clones and omits some. Of under 2,500,000 clones in the sample, nearly 97% were seen once. Subsets obtained from CD4+ cells comprised CD45RA+ naive and CD45RA-negative memory cells. The TCR originated in a man in his late teens or twenties in good health. The gene calls are TRBV6-1 and TRBJ1-6, with unresolved D. The material sequenced was naive CD4+ T cells sorted from blood. Subset meaning: CD45RA+ positively selected. The DNA for the CDR3 is TGTGCCAGCACTGGGCAGAATAATTCACCCCTCCACTTT. It yields the protein CASTGQNNSPLHF.